The present TCR beta chain was sequenced within a study of shared clonotypes between healthy human individuals. This clone showed up just once. Sequenced by immunoSEQ multiplex PCR; TCRdb stores in-frame clones only, minus some. This sample has some 1.5 million clones, with roughly 97% found just once. Germline V gene sequence: CDR1 MDHEN, CDR2 SYDVKM. The CDR3 spans 15 residues. V shed 3 bases and J 4 bases; nucleotides not matched to a gene: 5. Sequences were obtained from naive CD4+ T cells sorted from blood. The subset: CD45RA+ positively selected. This sequence originates from a man aged 30 to 39 in good health. The J gene is TRBJ2-1, the V gene TRBV28, with 8 bases identical to TRBD1. The CDR3 bases are TGTGCCAGCAGTTTCGGGACAGGTCTATACAATGAGCAGTTCTTC. It is translated as CASSFGTGLYNEQFF.